One and the same sample provided the 24 T cell receptor beta chains below, sequenced in a study of cytomegalovirus exposure and HLA in healthy donors. PCR used 60 Vbeta primers and 13 Jbeta primers. Libraries were prepared by immunoSEQ multiplex PCR; TCRdb keeps only in-frame clonotypes and omits some of them. The data hold approximately 140,000 clones, with over 75% observed a single time. The sequenced sample was PBMCs. Receptors originate from a man in his forties in good health and CMV-seronegative.

This rearrangement joins TRBV7-2 to TRBJ2-1; 10 nucleotides line up with TRBD1. The germline CDR1 and CDR2 sequences are SGHTA and FQGNSA. The CDR3 is 14 amino acids. With 5 bases clipped from V and 8 bases from J, the junction kept 6 bases outside the gene matches. The CDR3 loop is CASSDRTGGDEQFF. In DNA form, the CDR3 reads TGTGCCAGCAGCGATAGGACAGGGGGGGATGAGCAGTTCTTC.

This sequence joins TRBV7-3 and TRBJ2-3, with 9 bases identical to TRBD1. The CDR3 loop spans 14 amino acids. Germline lookup yields CDR1 SGHTA and CDR2 FQGTGA. Trimming at V came to 5 bases and at J to 3 bases, leaving 3 bases not matched to a gene. CDR3 in amino acids: CASSLTGGTDTQYF. Written as DNA, the CDR3 is TGTGCCAGCAGCCTGACAGGGGGGACAGATACGCAGTATTTT.

The V gene is TRBV15, the J gene TRBJ1-1; maybe TRBD1 (5 bases). CDR1 and CDR2 (germline): LNHNV, YYDKDF (reference sequence). The CDR3 spans 12 residues. Trimming took 0 bases from V and 7 from J, leaving 6 bases between them. CDR3 coding DNA: TGTGCCACCAGCAGAGATCAGGGTGAAGCTTTCTTT. It is translated as CATSRDQGEAFF.

V and J are TRBV14 and TRBJ1-6; TRBD1 aligns across 7 bases. This CDR3 region has 15 residues. The trim removed 5 bases at V and 10 bases at J, leaving 11 bases unmatched. Germline V gene data show CDR1 as SGHDN and CDR2 as FVKESK. CDR3 protein: CASSYSTGSGSPLHF. The CDR3 DNA reads TGTGCCAGCAGCTACTCGACAGGGTCCGGGTCACCCCTCCACTTT.

The chain combines TRBV7-3 with TRBJ2-3; D gene unclear. Between the trimmed V and J ends, which lost 2 bases and 0 bases, there was a span of 6 bases. The CDR3 runs 14 residues. Per germline, CDR1 SGHTA and CDR2 FQGTGA. The CDR3: CASSLVPSTDTQYF. The CDR3 DNA follows: TGTGCCAGCAGCTTAGTCCCTAGCACAGATACGCAGTATTTT.

This clone was seen only a few times. The rearrangement joins TRBV6-4 to TRBJ1-4; D is ambiguous. The germline CDR1 and CDR2 sequences are MRHNA and SNTAGT. The CDR3 consists of 11 residues. The V end lost 8 bases, the J end lost 10 bases, and 11 bases lay between the germline ends. Here the CDR3 reads CASHQNSKLFF. The DNA for the CDR3 is TGTGCCAGCCATCAGAATTCAAAACTGTTTTTT.

The rearrangement uses TRBV11-3 and TRBJ2-3, with D uncertain. The CDR3 consists of 13 residues. Germline V gene data show CDR1 as SGHNT and CDR2 as YENEEA. V lost 8 bases and J 0 bases, leaving 9 bases between the germline ends. The CDR3 loop reads CASSSVSTDTQYF. CDR3 bases: TGTGCCAGCTCCTCGGTTAGCACAGATACGCAGTATTTT.

The V gene is TRBV6-4, the J gene TRBJ1-2; 8 nucleotides align to TRBD1. There are 13 residues in the CDR3. After removal of 2 bases from V and 5 bases from J, the junction contained 1 base not matched to a gene. The germline V gene has CDR1 MRHNA and CDR2 SNTAGT. CDR3 in amino acids: CASSDNRGYGYTF. The DNA for the CDR3 is TGTGCCAGCAGTGACAACAGGGGGTATGGCTACACCTTC.

The chain links TRBV5-1 to TRBJ1-3, with D possibly being TRBD1 (6 bases). The V end lost 5 bases, the J end lost 0 bases, and 21 bases lay between the germline ends. CDR3 length equals 18 residues. Germline CDR1 reads SGHRS; CDR2 reads YFSETQ. The CDR3: CASRKQPSQGGSGNTIYF. CDR3 DNA sequence: TGCGCCAGCAGGAAACAGCCATCCCAAGGGGGCTCTGGAAACACCATATATTTT.

The genes are TRBV7-9 and TRBJ1-3, with D maybe TRBD1 (5 bases). The V gene lost 5 bases and the J gene lost 2 bases, with 25 bases spanning the gap. Germline values: CDR1 SEHNR, CDR2 FQNEAQ (reference sequence). This CDR3 comprises 19 residues. The CDR3 protein is CASSPAGLTLEITGNTIYF. In nucleotides, the CDR3 is TGTGCCAGCAGCCCAGCGGGGCTCACGTTGGAGATAACTGGAAACACCATATATTTT.

The rearrangement uses TRBV15 and TRBJ2-5, with D perhaps matching TRBD1 (6 bases). The CDR3 totals 15 residues. V lost 0 bases and J 4 bases, leaving 12 bases between the germline ends. Germline CDR1 and CDR2: LNHNV and YYDKDF (reference sequence). For the CDR3, the DNA is TGTGCCACCAGCAGAGATATGGACAGTAGAGAGACCCAGTACTTC. Residues: CATSRDMDSRETQYF.

Only a few counts were recorded for this clone. The V and J genes are TRBV6-5 and TRBJ2-5, with D possibly being TRBD1 (6 bases). The V gene lost 5 bases and the J gene lost 2 bases, with 9 bases spanning the gap. The V gene's germline CDR1 is MNHEY and CDR2 SVGAGI. The CDR3 runs to 13 residues. The CDR3 coding sequence is TGTGCCAGCAGTCGACAGGAGCAAGAGACCCAGTACTTC. It encodes CASSRQEQETQYF.

The chain couples TRBV6-5 to TRBJ2-7; 7 bases align to TRBD2. Germline CDR1 and CDR2: MNHEY and SVGAGI. V lost 2 bases and J lost 2; bases outside the gene matches: 6. This CDR3 comprises 15 residues. The CDR3 is CASSYLGLEAYEQYF. CDR3 nucleotides: TGTGCCAGCAGTTACCTCGGACTAGAGGCCTACGAGCAGTACTTC.

The J gene is TRBJ2-7, the V gene TRBV6-5, with 13 bases lining up with TRBD2. The CDR3 sequence is 16 residues long. V shed 4 bases, J shed 5 bases, and the junction held 8 bases outside the gene matches. The germline V gene has CDR1 MNHEY and CDR2 SVGAGI. The CDR3 loop is CASSSPRTSGSNEQYF. The CDR3 nucleotides are TGTGCCAGCAGTTCCCCCCGGACTAGCGGGAGCAACGAGCAGTACTTC.

V and J are TRBV5-1 and TRBJ2-3; the match to TRBD2 covers 7 bases. Per germline, CDR1 SGHRS and CDR2 YFSETQ. J was trimmed by 0 bases and V by 0 bases; bases with no gene match: 1. This CDR3 spans 15 amino acids. The CDR3 sequence is CASSLDGGSTDTQYF. The CDR3 DNA reads as TGCGCCAGCAGCTTGGACGGGGGGAGCACAGATACGCAGTATTTT. Drawing the rest from reference TRBV5-1 and TRBJ2-3, the complete variable domain is KAGVTQTPRYLIKTRGQQVTLSCSPISGHRSVSWYQQTPGQGLQFLFEYFSETQRNKGNFPGRFSGRQFSNSRSEMNVSTLELGDSALYLCASSLDGGSTDTQYFGPGTRLTVL.

The DNA for the CDR3 is TGCAGCGTTGGCGGAGGCGACGTGGGATTAGATACGCAGTATTTT. It codes for CSVGGGDVGLDTQYF. The genes are TRBV29-1 and TRBJ2-3; a possible D gene is TRBD2 (5 bases). This CDR3 has 15 amino acids. CDR1 SQVTM and CDR2 ANQGSEA come from the germline V gene. V dropped 4 bases and J dropped 5 bases, with 19 bases sitting between them.

The chain joins TRBV30 to TRBJ2-7; maybe TRBD1 (6 bases). This CDR3 comprises 14 residues. Per germline, CDR1 GTSNPN and CDR2 SVGIG (reference sequence). V lost 2 bases to trimming and J lost 3 bases, with 14 bases between them. In nucleotides, the CDR3 is TGTGCCTGGAGTCAGACAGGTGGAGTCTACGAGCAGTACTTC. Amino acid sequence: CAWSQTGGVYEQYF.

This clone appeared a few times. This rearrangement joins TRBV25-1 to TRBJ1-4, with D unclear. V lost 2 bases to trimming and J lost 5 bases, with 9 bases between them. CDR3 length: 14 residues. Germline CDR1 reads MGHDK; CDR2 reads SYGVNS. The CDR3 DNA sequence: TGTGCCAGCAGTGAACCCGTTGTGAATGAAAAACTGTTTTTT. This sequence encodes CASSEPVVNEKLFF. The variable domain in full, with the rest retrieved from reference TRBV25-1 and TRBJ1-4, is EADIYQTPRYLVIGTGKKITLECSQTMGHDKMYWYQQDPGMELHLIHYSYGVNSTEKGDLSSESTVSRIRTEHFPLTLESARPSHTSQYLCASSEPVVNEKLFFGSGTQLSVL.

The chain recombines TRBV7-8 with TRBJ2-5; tentatively, D is TRBD2 (7 bases). V shed 5 bases and J shed 1 base, with 17 bases lying between them. CDR1 and CDR2 from the germline V gene are SGHVS and FQNEAQ. The CDR3 runs 16 residues. CDR3 amino acids: CASSPWGGGLQETQYF. The CDR3 nucleotides are TGTGCCAGCAGCCCGTGGGGCGGGGGCCTCCAAGAGACCCAGTACTTC.

CDR3 region: CASSLTGTFGYTF. The CDR3 DNA follows: TGTGCCAGCAGCCTGACAGGGACATTTGGCTACACCTTC. This rearrangement joins TRBV7-9 to TRBJ1-2; 7 bases line up with TRBD1. CDR1 is SEHNR, CDR2 FQNEAQ, per germline (reference sequence). The CDR3 has 13 residues. V gave up 5 bases and J gave up 7 bases; unmatched junction bases: 7.

This chain uses TRBV29-1 with TRBJ1-4, with D unresolved. The V gene lost 6 bases and the J gene lost 8 bases, with 16 bases spanning the gap. The germline V gene encodes CDR1 SQVTM and CDR2 ANQGSEA. There are 13 residues in the CDR3. The DNA for the CDR3 is TGCAGCGTCGGAAGGCAGGATGGGGAAAAACTGTTTTTT. It yields the protein CSVGRQDGEKLFF.

The chain employs TRBV19 and TRBJ1-5; the D is unclear. The CDR3 covers 14 residues. V was trimmed by 7 bases and J by 0 bases, leaving 10 bases between them. The V gene's germline CDR1 is LNHDA and CDR2 SQIVND (reference sequence). Here the CDR3 reads CASTTVNSNQPQHF. The CDR3 DNA sequence: TGTGCCAGTACTACAGTGAATAGCAATCAGCCCCAGCATTTT. Supplemented by reference TRBV19 and TRBJ1-5, the full variable domain reads DGGITQSPKYLFRKEGQNVTLSCEQNLNHDAMYWYRQDPGQGLRLIYYSQIVNDFQKGDIAEGYSVSREKKESFPLTVTSAQKNPTAFYLCASTTVNSNQPQHFGDGTRLSIL.

J is TRBJ1-2 and V is TRBV30; 9 bases fit TRBD1. V shed 2 bases, J shed 8 bases, and the junction held 15 bases outside the gene matches. CDR1 and CDR2 (germline): GTSNPN, SVGIG (reference sequence). The CDR3 covers 16 residues. CDR3 sequence: CAWSPRTDRGRLGYTF. The CDR3 DNA reads TGTGCCTGGAGTCCCCGAACGGACAGGGGTAGATTAGGCTACACCTTC.

The chain links TRBV5-1 to TRBJ2-3; D is uncertain. The V end lost 3 bases, the J end lost 6 bases, and 11 bases lay between the germline ends. The germline V gene encodes CDR1 SGHRS and CDR2 YFSETQ. The CDR3 runs 13 residues. The CDR3 DNA sequence: TGCGCCAGCAGCTACCTAGGTGGGGATACGCAGTATTTT. Translation gives CASSYLGGDTQYF.